This TCR beta chain derives from a study of blood T cell repertoires in COVID-19. Study as a whole: Sources were T cells, B-cell-depleted T cells, or PBMCs; the material itself was cDNA or gDNA.

Methods used by the authors: Nucleated cell counts were estimated from reference gene primer amplification. Libraries were prepared by immunoSEQ multiplex PCR; TCRdb keeps only in-frame clonotypes and omits some of them. The DNA was the basis for D and trimming; V, J and clone size are from that table. The profile shows about 180,000 clones, more than 75% of them singletons. Those designated as exposed participants met a COVID-19 case within 2 weeks before study entry. The origin of this receptor is a man between 60 and 75 years old who had been exposed to COVID-19. Input material: PBMCs or T cells enriched from blood (not recorded which).

CDR3 DNA: TGTGCCAGCAGCTCAGAACAGGGGTGGACAGATACGCAGTATTTT. Its translation: CASSSEQGWTDTQYF. The chain employs TRBV7-3 and TRBJ2-3; 7 bases are shared with TRBD1. The V and J ends lost 4 bases and 3 bases, in that order; junction bases with no gene match: 7. Germline-derived CDR1 and CDR2 are SGHTA and FQGTGA. The CDR3 runs 15 residues.